The source of this TCR beta chain is a study of T cell clonotyping in hematopoietic cell transplantation. The CDR3 sequence is 15 residues long. Germline values: CDR1 SGDLS, CDR2 YYNGEE. The ends lost 0 bases at V and 4 bases at J; junction bases unmatched: 4. General observations from the study: At the given depth, recipient repertoires were over 95% de novo clonotypes.

The protocol was immunoSEQ multiplex PCR, while the TCRdb copy is restricted to in-frame clones and leaves out a portion. The sample lists some 30,000 clones; roughly 90% were seen once. As concerns this clone: Antigen: not known.

The receptor was derived from a female patient in her forties or fifties who had an allogeneic stem cell transplant from a related donor, so the T cells may come from the graft donor. Some clones in this sample may be carry-over from other donors' samples. The chain employs TRBV9 and TRBJ1-2; TRBD1 aligns across 9 bases. The material was PBMCs, obtained 100 days after allogeneic stem cell transplant. CDR3: CASSVATGGAYGYTF. In DNA, the CDR3 is TGTGCCAGCAGCGTAGCGACAGGGGGTGCCTATGGCTACACCTTC. The variable domain in full, completed from reference TRBV9 and TRBJ1-2, reads DSGVTQTPKHLITATGQRVTLRCSPRSGDLSVYWYQQSLDQGLQFLIQYYNGEERAKGNILERFSAQQFPDLHSELNLSSLELGDSALYFCASSVATGGAYGYTFGSGTRLTVV.